This T cell receptor (beta chain) was sequenced during a study of blood T cell repertoires in COVID-19. The table came from immunoSEQ multiplex PCR; TCRdb's copy has only in-frame clones and leaves some out. The repertoire has more than 300,000 clones, roughly 86% of them found once; the top ten carry more than 1.5%. This clone was counted many times. This TCR came from a man between 40 and 49 years old in a cohort exposed to, infected with or recovered from COVID-19 (not recorded which). What was sequenced was PBMCs or T cells enriched from blood (not recorded which).

Written as DNA, the CDR3 is TGCGCCAGCAGCCAAGTTTGGACTAGCGGGAGTAGGGAGCAGTACTTC. Translating it yields CASSQVWTSGSREQYF. This sequence joins TRBV4-1 and TRBJ2-7, with 13 positions matching TRBD2. The CDR3 has 16 residues. Trimming cost V 1 base and J 7 bases; bases outside gene matches: 7. CDR1 is MGHRA and CDR2 is YSYEKL in the germline V gene.